These 26 T cell receptor beta chains came from one sample sequenced in a study of identical twins. TCRdb reanalysed the 5' RACE reads using MiXCR and keeps one entry per CDR3 protein. In the table there are around 490,000 distinct CDR3 sequences, approximately 20% of which are singletons. The sample was also reused in another study, on yellow fever vaccine responses in identical twins.

The specimen sequenced was CD4+ T cells sorted from blood. These receptor sequences come from a woman between 18 and 30 years old in good health.

This chain joins TRBV18 and TRBJ2-7, with 11 bases identical to TRBD2. The length of the CDR3 is 16 residues. CDR1 is KGHSH and CDR2 is LQKENI in the germline V gene. Trimming cost V 5 bases and J 0 bases; bases outside gene matches: 6. CDR3 coding DNA: TGTGCCAGCTCAGCCTCGACTAGCGGGAACTCCTACGAGCAGTACTTC. Amino acid sequence: CASSASTSGNSYEQYF. Using reference TRBV18 and TRBJ2-7 for the parts outside the CDR3, the full variable domain is NAGVMQNPRHLVRRRGQEARLRCSPMKGHSHVYWYRQLPEEGLKFMVYLQKENIIDESGMPKERFSAEFPKEGPSILRIQQVVRGDSAAYFCASSASTSGNSYEQYFGPGTRLTVT.

The chain joins TRBV9 to TRBJ2-7; 9 bases map to TRBD2. Germline V gene lookup returns CDR1 SGDLS and CDR2 YYNGEE. With 0 bases clipped from V and 3 bases from J, the junction kept 4 bases outside the gene matches. This CDR3 comprises 15 residues. The DNA of the CDR3 is TGTGCCAGCAGCGTAGGGGTAGCGGGAGTCTACGAGCAGTACTTC. It encodes CASSVGVAGVYEQYF.

In this sample, this clonotype turned up once. The chain is built from TRBV18 and TRBJ1-2; D is undetermined. Germline-derived CDR1 and CDR2 are KGHSH and LQKENI. The CDR3 consists of 15 residues. Trimming cost V 1 base and J 0 bases, with 9 bases left between them. CDR3 protein: CASSPRVGANYGYTF. CDR3 in DNA: TGTGCCAGCTCACCACGGGTCGGTGCTAACTATGGCTACACCTTC.

This chain connects TRBV12-3 or TRBV12-4 to TRBJ2-1; D is unresolved. Deletions cut 6 bases from V and 5 bases from J, with 11 bases between. This CDR3 spans 13 amino acids. CDR3 nucleotides: TGTGCCAGCAGGTCCCTCCGTAACAATGAGCAGTTCTTC. Amino acid sequence: CASRSLRNNEQFF.

V usage is TRBV18 and J usage is TRBJ2-1; 10 bases align to TRBD2. CDR1 and CDR2 from the germline V gene are KGHSH and LQKENI. This CDR3 comprises 17 residues. V lost 4 bases and J lost 2; bases outside the gene matches: 8. The CDR3 here is CASSQVLSGRPYNEQFF. The CDR3 DNA sequence: TGTGCCAGCTCACAAGTTCTTAGCGGGAGGCCCTACAATGAGCAGTTCTTC.

A few counts support this clonotype. DNA of the CDR3: TGCGCCAGCAGCCATACTTCGGGACAGAAGCACTACGAGCAGTACTTC. Amino acids: CASSHTSGQKHYEQYF. The chain uses TRBV4-1 and TRBJ2-7, with TRBD1 matching 7 bases. The V and J ends lost 3 bases and 3 bases, in that order; junction bases with no gene match: 11. This CDR3 comprises 16 residues. CDR1 and CDR2 from the germline V gene are MGHRA and YSYEKL.

The V and J genes are TRBV28 and TRBJ2-7, with 8 bases matching TRBD2. Unmatched junction bases numbered 7, after V lost 5 bases and J lost 1 base. The CDR3 has 15 amino acids. Germline values: CDR1 MDHEN, CDR2 SYDVKM. The CDR3 DNA reads TGTGCCAGCAGTCCACAGCGGGAGAGATCCTACGAGCAGTACTTC. This encodes CASSPQRERSYEQYF.

This chain joins TRBV29-1 and TRBJ2-6; weak D call: TRBD1 (5 bases). This CDR3 is 14 amino acids long. V lost 7 bases and J lost 3, with 13 bases in between. Germline-derived CDR1 and CDR2 are SQVTM and ANQGSEA. The CDR3 here is CSDGQGDGANVLTF. The CDR3 nucleotides are TGCAGCGATGGGCAGGGTGATGGGGCCAACGTCCTGACTTTC.

This clonotype was counted only a few times. The chain carries TRBV11-1 and TRBJ2-5, with a weak D call TRBD1 (6 bases). This CDR3 has 18 amino acids. V lost 5 bases and J 7 bases, leaving 29 bases between the germline ends. CDR1 is SGHAT and CDR2 is FQDESV in the germline V gene (reference sequence). The CDR3 sequence is CASSQQTGHVGYTGTQYF. CDR3 coding DNA: TGTGCCAGCAGCCAACAGACAGGTCACGTTGGATATACGGGGACCCAGTACTTC.

V usage is TRBV7-6 and J usage is TRBJ2-5, with D unresolved. The CDR3 sequence is 12 residues long. Germline CDR1 is SGHVS and CDR2 is FNYEAQ. V was trimmed by 5 bases and J by 7 bases, leaving 11 bases between them. The CDR3 protein is CASSRSLGTQYF. For the CDR3, the DNA is TGTGCCAGCAGCCGAAGTTTAGGGACCCAGTACTTC.

The chain links TRBV20-1 to TRBJ1-2; TRBD1 matches at 8 bases. The CDR3 covers 15 residues. Trimming removed 2 bases from V and 8 bases from J; junction bases left unmatched: 13. In germline, CDR1 is DFQATT, CDR2 SNEGSKA (reference sequence). The DNA for the CDR3 is TGCAGTGCTAGACCCCGAGGGACAGGCCCCGTCGGCTACACCTTC. This sequence encodes CSARPRGTGPVGYTF.

In this sample, this clonotype turned up once. This rearrangement joins TRBV10-3 to TRBJ1-2; D possibly corresponds to TRBD1 (6 bases). The CDR3 covers 15 residues. Trimming took off 6 bases at V and 7 bases at J, with 21 bases between the two ends. The V gene's germline CDR1 is ENHRY and CDR2 SYGVKD. Here the CDR3 DNA reads TGTGCCATCAGGGTTTCCGGGACAATTTCTTCTGGCTACACCTTC. Amino acid sequence: CAIRVSGTISSGYTF.

The rearrangement joins TRBV20-1 to TRBJ2-2; 7 positions agree with TRBD1. The germline CDR1 and CDR2 sequences are DFQATT and SNEGSKA (reference sequence). The CDR3 sequence is 16 residues long. J lost 6 bases, V lost 6 bases, and 16 bases had no gene match. CDR3: CSASEVGTVTSGELFF. The CDR3 DNA sequence: TGCAGTGCGAGTGAGGTCGGGACAGTTACTTCCGGGGAGCTGTTTTTT.

This clonotype was seen once. The chain uses TRBV18 and TRBJ2-5; TRBD1 aligns across 8 bases. Germline V gene sequence: CDR1 KGHSH, CDR2 LQKENI. Trimming at V came to 3 bases and at J to 6 bases, leaving 9 bases not matched to a gene. This CDR3 contains 15 residues. CDR3 bases: TGTGCCAGCTCACCGAGGCAGGGGGCATCAAAGACCCAGTACTTC. Amino acid sequence: CASSPRQGASKTQYF.

This clonotype has only a few counts. The rearrangement uses TRBV2 and TRBJ2-3, with TRBD2 as a possible D gene (5 bases). The CDR3 totals 12 residues. Per the germline V gene, CDR1 is SNHLY and CDR2 is FYNNEI. V was clipped by 7 bases and J by 2 bases, with 7 bases between them. CDR3 sequence (DNA): TGTGCCAGCACCGGGGACACAGATACGCAGTATTTT. This codes for CASTGDTDTQYF.

This clonotype showed up just a few times. V gene TRBV5-5 combines with J gene TRBJ2-2, with 7 bases fitting TRBD1. CDR3 size: 14 residues. From germline, CDR1 is SGHKS and CDR2 YYEKEE (reference sequence). Trimming cost V 1 base and J 8 bases; bases outside gene matches: 5. The CDR3 reads CASSLTGAGGELFF. As DNA, the CDR3 is TGTGCCAGCAGCTTGACAGGGGCCGGGGGGGAGCTGTTTTTT.

This clonotype came up many times. V gene TRBV10-3 combines with J gene TRBJ2-1; D is undetermined. The V end was cut by 11 bases, the J end by 4 bases, with 18 bases between. Germline lookup yields CDR1 ENHRY and CDR2 SYGVKD. The CDR3 spans 14 residues. CDR3 nucleotides: TGTGCCCTCTCCCGTGAGCCACCATACAATGAGCAGTTCTTC. Its protein is CALSREPPYNEQFF.

A few counts support this clonotype. The rearrangement joins TRBV19 to TRBJ2-1; D not certain. The germline V and J ends were trimmed by 5 bases and 3 bases, with 11 bases remaining between them. CDR1 is LNHDA and CDR2 is SQIVND in the germline V gene (reference sequence). CDR3 length: 14 residues. CDR3 DNA: TGTGCCAGTAGTCCCCCCCCCTACTACAATGAGCAGTTCTTC. Protein sequence: CASSPPPYYNEQFF.

This clonotype was picked up a small number of times. The rearrangement links TRBV4-1 to TRBJ2-5, with TRBD2 matching over 8 bases. Germline V gene data show CDR1 as MGHRA and CDR2 as YSYEKL. J was trimmed by 2 bases and V by 0 bases; bases with no gene match: 5. The CDR3 contains 16 residues. The DNA for the CDR3 is TGCGCCAGCAGCCAAGACCTAGCGGGTAGACAAGAGACCCAGTACTTC. It translates to CASSQDLAGRQETQYF.

The chain recombines TRBV5-1 with TRBJ2-7; D not resolved. CDR1 is SGHRS, CDR2 YFSETQ, per germline. The ends were cut back, 2 bases at V and 0 bases at J, with 18 bases in the middle. CDR3 size: 17 residues. The CDR3 coding sequence is TGCGCCAGCAGCTTTCGTCATTGGCAGAGGAGCTCCTACGAGCAGTACGTC. Translating gives CASSFRHWQRSSYEQYV.

A remark on this clonotype: The germline gene is not matched at one end of the junction; a read error may be the cause. The chain uses TRBV3-1 and TRBJ2-1; D might be TRBD2 (5 bases). Germline-derived CDR1 and CDR2 are LGHDT and YNNKEL (reference sequence). This CDR3 is built from 17 residues. The CDR3 sequence is CASCQESTGISYNEQFF. In nucleotides, the CDR3 is TGTGCCAGCTGCCAAGAGAGCACGGGGATTTCCTACAATGAGCAGTTCTTC.

The chain employs TRBV14 and TRBJ2-1; TRBD2 agrees at 8 bases. Trimming at V came to 1 base and at J to 0 bases, leaving 5 bases not matched to a gene. Germline V gene data show CDR1 as SGHDN and CDR2 as FVKESK. There are 17 residues in the CDR3. In DNA, the CDR3 is TGTGCCAGCAGCCAAGCCCTCACTAGCGGCTCCTACAATGAGCAGTTCTTC. This translates into CASSQALTSGSYNEQFF.

This clonotype turned up a few times. The genes are TRBV5-1 and TRBJ2-1; TRBD2 matches at 7 bases. Germline V gives CDR1 SGHRS, CDR2 YFSETQ. This CDR3 spans 17 amino acids. V dropped 0 bases and J dropped 5; count of bases not matched to a gene: 11. The CDR3 sequence: CASSLAYRGRSHNEQFF. CDR3 DNA: TGCGCCAGCAGCTTGGCCTATCGCGGGAGAAGCCACAATGAGCAGTTCTTC.

This clonotype was counted between two and nine times. The chain has TRBV10-3 and TRBJ2-1; 11 nucleotides line up with TRBD2. With 5 bases clipped from V and 0 bases from J, the junction kept 12 bases outside the gene matches. CDR1 is ENHRY and CDR2 is SYGVKD in the germline V gene. The length of the CDR3 is 19 residues. The CDR3 is CAISRASGGLQSSYNEQFF. DNA for the CDR3: TGTGCCATCAGTCGGGCTAGCGGGGGGCTTCAGAGCTCCTACAATGAGCAGTTCTTC.

This chain links TRBV9 with TRBJ2-1; 9 bases fit TRBD2. This CDR3 contains 15 residues. V gave up 4 bases and J gave up 9 bases; unmatched junction bases: 11. Per germline, CDR1 SGDLS and CDR2 YYNGEE. CDR3 nucleotides: TGTGCCAGCAGCAAAGGTGCGGGGGGGCCCAGTGAGCAGTTCTTC. Protein sequence: CASSKGAGGPSEQFF.

This clonotype appeared a few times. The gene calls are TRBV5-1 and TRBJ1-1; D perhaps matches TRBD1 (5 bases). The CDR3 spans 13 residues. CDR1 and CDR2 (germline): SGHRS, YFSETQ. V was trimmed by 2 bases and J by 3 bases, leaving 8 bases between them. The CDR3 sequence: CASSFVGDTEAFF. Written as DNA, the CDR3 is TGCGCCAGCAGCTTCGTGGGGGACACTGAAGCTTTCTTT.